This T cell receptor beta chain came from a study of shared clonotypes between healthy human individuals. CDR1 and CDR2 from the germline V gene are SGHRS and YFSETQ. V trimming: 0 bases; J trimming: 5 bases; junction bases outside the gene matches: 3. This CDR3 has 16 amino acids. Using immunoSEQ multiplex PCR, the repertoire was profiled, and TCRdb retains in-frame clones only, with some absent. The top ten clones hold 0.1% to 0.15% of a sample with some 2.1 million clones, 90% to 95% of them seen once. The V and J genes are TRBV5-1 and TRBJ2-1, with 12 positions matching TRBD2. This receptor was taken from a man aged 18 to 29 in good health. The sequenced sample was naive CD4+ T cells sorted from blood. The sample's subset: CD45RA+ positively selected. The CDR3 spells CASSLGLAGVNNEQFF. CDR3 in DNA: TGCGCCAGCAGCTTGGGACTAGCGGGGGTCAACAATGAGCAGTTCTTC.